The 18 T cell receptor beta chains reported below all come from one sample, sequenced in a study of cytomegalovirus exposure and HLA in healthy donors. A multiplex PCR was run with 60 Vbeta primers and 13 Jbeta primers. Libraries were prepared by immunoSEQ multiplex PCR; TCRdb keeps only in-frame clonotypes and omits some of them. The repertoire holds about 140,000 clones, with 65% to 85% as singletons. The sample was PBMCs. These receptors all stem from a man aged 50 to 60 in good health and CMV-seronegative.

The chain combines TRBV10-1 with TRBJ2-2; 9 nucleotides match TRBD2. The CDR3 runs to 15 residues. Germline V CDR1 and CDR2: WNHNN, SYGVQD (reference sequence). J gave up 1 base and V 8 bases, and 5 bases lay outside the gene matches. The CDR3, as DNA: TGCGCCAGCGGTAGCGGGAGCGGGAACACCGGGGAGCTGTTTTTT. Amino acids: CASGSGSGNTGELFF.

The CDR3 sequence: CASSEEGSQPQHF. As DNA, the CDR3 is TGTGCCAGCAGTGAAGAAGGGAGTCAGCCCCAGCATTTT. J is TRBJ1-5 and V is TRBV2; no reliable D call. The CDR3 consists of 13 residues. V gave up 1 base and J gave up 6 bases, with 7 bases separating them. Germline V gene data show CDR1 as SNHLY and CDR2 as FYNNEI.

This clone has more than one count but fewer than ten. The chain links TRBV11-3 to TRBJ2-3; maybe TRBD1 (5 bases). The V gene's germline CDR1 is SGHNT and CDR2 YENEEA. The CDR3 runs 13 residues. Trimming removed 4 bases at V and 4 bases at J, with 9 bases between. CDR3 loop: CASSSYRSDTQYF. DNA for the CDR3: TGTGCCAGCAGCTCGTACAGGTCAGATACGCAGTATTTT.

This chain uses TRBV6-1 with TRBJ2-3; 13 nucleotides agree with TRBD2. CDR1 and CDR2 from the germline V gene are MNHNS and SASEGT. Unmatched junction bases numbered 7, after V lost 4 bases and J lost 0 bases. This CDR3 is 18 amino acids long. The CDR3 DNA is TGTGCCAGCAGTGGAGGACTAGCGGGAGCTACTAGCACAGATACGCAGTATTTT. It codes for CASSGGLAGATSTDTQYF.

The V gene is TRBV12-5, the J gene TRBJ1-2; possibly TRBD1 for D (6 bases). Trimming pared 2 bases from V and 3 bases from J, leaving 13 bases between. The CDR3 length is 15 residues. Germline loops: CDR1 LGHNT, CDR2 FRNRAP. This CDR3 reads CASGLPRGGDYGYTF. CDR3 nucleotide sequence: TGTGCTAGTGGTTTGCCGCGAGGGGGTGACTATGGCTACACCTTC.

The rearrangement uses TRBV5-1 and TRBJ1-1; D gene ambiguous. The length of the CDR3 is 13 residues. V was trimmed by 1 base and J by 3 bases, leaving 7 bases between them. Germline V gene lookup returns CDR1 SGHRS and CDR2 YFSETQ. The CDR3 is CASSLFGDTEAFF. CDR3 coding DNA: TGCGCCAGCAGCTTGTTCGGGGACACTGAAGCTTTCTTT. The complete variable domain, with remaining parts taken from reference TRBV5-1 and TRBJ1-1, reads KAGVTQTPRYLIKTRGQQVTLSCSPISGHRSVSWYQQTPGQGLQFLFEYFSETQRNKGNFPGRFSGRQFSNSRSEMNVSTLELGDSALYLCASSLFGDTEAFFGQGTRLTVV.

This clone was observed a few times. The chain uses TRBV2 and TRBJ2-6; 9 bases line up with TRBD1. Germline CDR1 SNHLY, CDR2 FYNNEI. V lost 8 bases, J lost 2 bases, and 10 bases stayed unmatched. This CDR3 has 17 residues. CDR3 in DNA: TGTGCCAGCCGAAGTGGACAGGGGAACGCTGGGGCCAACGTCCTGACTTTC. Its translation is CASRSGQGNAGANVLTF.

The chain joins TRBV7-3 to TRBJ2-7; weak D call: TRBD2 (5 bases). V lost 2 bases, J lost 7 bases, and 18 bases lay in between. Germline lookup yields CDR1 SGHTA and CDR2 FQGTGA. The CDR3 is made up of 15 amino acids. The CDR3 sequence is CASSLGVVGLGEQYF. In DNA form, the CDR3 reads TGTGCCAGCAGCTTAGGGGTTGTCGGACTCGGGGAGCAGTACTTC.

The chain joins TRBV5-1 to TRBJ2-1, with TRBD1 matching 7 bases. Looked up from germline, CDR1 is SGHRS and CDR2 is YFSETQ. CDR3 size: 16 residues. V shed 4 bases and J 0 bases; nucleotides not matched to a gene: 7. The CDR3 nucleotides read TGCGCCAGCAGCCAAAGGGACAGAAGCTCCTACAATGAGCAGTTCTTC. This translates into CASSQRDRSSYNEQFF.

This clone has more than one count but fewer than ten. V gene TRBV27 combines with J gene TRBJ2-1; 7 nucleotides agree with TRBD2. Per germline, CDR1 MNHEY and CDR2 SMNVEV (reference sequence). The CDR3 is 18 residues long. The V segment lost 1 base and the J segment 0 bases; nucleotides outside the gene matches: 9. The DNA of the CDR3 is TGTGCCAGCAGTTTATTGCGGGGGAGCCCCTACTCCTACAATGAGCAGTTCTTC. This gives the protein CASSLLRGSPYSYNEQFF.

The CDR3 region has the DNA TGTGCCAGCTCACCACCGGGCAGGATGAACACCGGGGAGCTGTTTTTT. It encodes CASSPPGRMNTGELFF. The chain carries TRBV18 and TRBJ2-2; D gene uncertain. Trimming took 0 bases from V and 1 from J, leaving 9 bases between them. There are 16 residues in the CDR3. Germline V lookup: CDR1 KGHSH, CDR2 LQKENI.

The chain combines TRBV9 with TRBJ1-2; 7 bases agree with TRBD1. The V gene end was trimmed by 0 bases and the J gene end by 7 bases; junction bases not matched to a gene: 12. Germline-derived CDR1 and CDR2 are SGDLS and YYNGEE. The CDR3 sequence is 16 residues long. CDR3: CASSVEGSKGAVGYTF. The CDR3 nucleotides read TGTGCCAGCAGCGTAGAGGGCTCGAAGGGGGCAGTTGGCTACACCTTC. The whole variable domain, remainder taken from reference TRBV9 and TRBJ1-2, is DSGVTQTPKHLITATGQRVTLRCSPRSGDLSVYWYQQSLDQGLQFLIQYYNGEERAKGNILERFSAQQFPDLHSELNLSSLELGDSALYFCASSVEGSKGAVGYTFGSGTRLTVV.

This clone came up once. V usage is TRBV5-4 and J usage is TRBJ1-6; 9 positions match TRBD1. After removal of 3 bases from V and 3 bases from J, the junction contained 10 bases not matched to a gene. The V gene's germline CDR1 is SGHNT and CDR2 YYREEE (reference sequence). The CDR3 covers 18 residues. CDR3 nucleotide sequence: TGTGCCAGCAGCTCTCACGGACAGGGGAAATACTATAATTCACCCCTCCACTTT. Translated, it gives CASSSHGQGKYYNSPLHF.

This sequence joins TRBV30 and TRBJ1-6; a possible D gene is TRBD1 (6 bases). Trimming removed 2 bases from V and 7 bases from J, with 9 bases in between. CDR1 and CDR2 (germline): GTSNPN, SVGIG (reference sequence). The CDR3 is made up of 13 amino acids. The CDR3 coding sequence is TGTGCCTGGAGTAGGGGGTCAAATTCACCCCTCCACTTT. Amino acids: CAWSRGSNSPLHF. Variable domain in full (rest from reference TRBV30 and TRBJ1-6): SQTIHQWPATLVQPVGSPLSLECTVEGTSNPNLYWYRQAAGRGLQLLFYSVGIGQISSEVPQNLSASRPQDRQFILSSKKLLLSDSGFYLCAWSRGSNSPLHFGNGTRLTVT.

CDR3 in DNA: TGCGCCAGCAGCTTGGCAGCGGGAGGGCCCACAGATGAGCAGTTCTTC. Its translation is CASSLAAGGPTDEQFF. This rearrangement joins TRBV5-1 to TRBJ2-1, with TRBD2 matching over 10 bases. This CDR3 has 16 amino acids. V dropped 0 bases and J dropped 8; count of bases not matched to a gene: 8. From germline, CDR1 is SGHRS and CDR2 YFSETQ.

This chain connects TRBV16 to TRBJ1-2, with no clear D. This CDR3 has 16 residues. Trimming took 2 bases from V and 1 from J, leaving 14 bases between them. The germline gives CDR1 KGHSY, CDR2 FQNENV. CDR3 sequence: CASSQHRRGINYGYTF. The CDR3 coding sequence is TGTGCCAGCAGCCAACACCGACGAGGGATTAACTATGGCTACACCTTC.

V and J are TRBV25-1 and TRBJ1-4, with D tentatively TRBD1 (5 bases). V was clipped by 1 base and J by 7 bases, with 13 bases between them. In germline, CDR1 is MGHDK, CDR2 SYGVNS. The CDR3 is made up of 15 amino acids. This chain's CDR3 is CASSESKGKREKLFF. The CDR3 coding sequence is TGTGCCAGCAGTGAATCAAAGGGGAAGCGTGAAAAACTGTTTTTT.

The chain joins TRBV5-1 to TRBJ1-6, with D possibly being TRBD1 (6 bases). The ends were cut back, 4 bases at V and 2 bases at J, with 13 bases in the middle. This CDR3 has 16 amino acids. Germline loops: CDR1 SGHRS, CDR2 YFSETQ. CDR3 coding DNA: TGCGCCAGCAGCCCGCAGGGGACAACCTATAATTCACCCCTCCACTTT. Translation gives CASSPQGTTYNSPLHF.